The 25 T cell receptor beta chains below were found in one sample sequenced in a study of blood T cell repertoires in COVID-19. Profiling relied on immunoSEQ multiplex PCR, and the TCRdb table lists in-frame clones only, not all of them. The sample includes about 280,000 clones, approximately 86% of them seen just once. The sequenced sample was peripheral blood. These receptors were taken from a man in his forties or fifties with active or convalescent COVID-19.

The J gene is TRBJ2-1, the V gene TRBV5-4; TRBD1 agrees at 12 bases. CDR3 size: 15 residues. Germline V gene lookup returns CDR1 SGHNT and CDR2 YYREEE (reference sequence). V lost 4 bases, J lost 8 bases, and 7 bases stayed unmatched. The CDR3, as DNA: TGTGCCAGCAGCCACACCGGGACAGGGGGCGATGAGCAGTTCTTC. Translating it yields CASSHTGTGGDEQFF.

The rearrangement joins TRBV6-1 to TRBJ1-3; no firm D call. Germline V gene sequence: CDR1 MNHNS, CDR2 SASEGT. Trimming cost V 3 bases and J 0 bases, with 12 bases left between them. This CDR3 comprises 16 residues. DNA for the CDR3: TGTGCCAGCAGTGACCGGACTTTCGGCTCTGGAAACACCATATATTTT. Translating it yields CASSDRTFGSGNTIYF.

The chain combines TRBV7-9 with TRBJ2-2; 7 positions agree with TRBD1. Germline-derived CDR1 and CDR2 are SEHNR and FQNEAQ (reference sequence). CDR3 length: 16 residues. V was clipped by 2 bases and J by 2 bases; unmatched bases: 5. CDR3 residues: CASSLYGTDNTGELFF. CDR3 coding DNA: TGTGCCAGCAGCTTATACGGGACAGATAACACCGGGGAGCTGTTTTTT.

CDR3 in amino acids: CASRGASSYNEQFF. In nucleotides, the CDR3 is TGTGCCAGCAGGGGGGCTAGCTCCTACAATGAGCAGTTCTTC. The chain combines TRBV21-1 with TRBJ2-1; the table's D call of TRBD1 was not tested on the DNA. TRBV21-1 is assigned pseudogene status. This CDR3 is built from 14 residues.

This sequence joins TRBV29-1 and TRBJ2-3; 8 bases are shared with TRBD1. J lost 2 bases, V lost 3 bases, and 7 bases had no gene match. The germline CDR1 and CDR2 sequences are SQVTM and ANQGSEA. The CDR3 consists of 15 residues. The CDR3 loop reads CSVDAGGLVTDTQYF. CDR3 DNA sequence: TGCAGCGTTGATGCAGGGGGCCTTGTCACAGATACGCAGTATTTT.

This clone was seen more than once but under ten times. The CDR3 sequence: CASSSQGRDTGELFF. The CDR3 DNA is TGTGCCAGCAGCTCCCAGGGGAGGGACACCGGGGAGCTGTTTTTT. The genes are TRBV11-3 and TRBJ2-2, with a weak D call TRBD2 (7 bases). CDR1 is SGHNT and CDR2 is YENEEA in the germline V gene. CDR3 size: 15 residues. Trimming removed 4 bases at V and 3 bases at J, with 12 bases between.

This chain connects TRBV6-5 to TRBJ1-1; D is undetermined. Looked up from germline, CDR1 is MNHEY and CDR2 is SVGAGI. This CDR3 contains 14 residues. V lost 7 bases and J 3 bases, leaving 15 bases between the germline ends. The CDR3 coding sequence is TGTGCCAGCACTCTGGACCTCGGGGACACTGAAGCTTTCTTT. It codes for CASTLDLGDTEAFF.

The genes are TRBV21-1 and TRBJ2-1; TRBD1 was called by the table and not checked on the DNA. TRBV21-1 is listed as a pseudogene. The CDR3 loop spans 19 amino acids. The CDR3 loop reads CASSTKPRAGDLSYNEQFF. The CDR3 bases are TGTGCCAGCAGCACTAAACCGCGAGCAGGGGACCTATCCTACAATGAGCAGTTCTTC.

There are a few counts of this clone. The rearrangement links TRBV6-5 to TRBJ1-4, with 8 positions matching TRBD1. With V trimmed by 6 bases and J by 8 bases, 5 bases remained unmatched. There are 13 residues in the CDR3. CDR1 is MNHEY, CDR2 SVGAGI, per germline. In DNA, the CDR3 is TGTGCCAGCAGCGGACAGGGCATCGAAAAACTGTTTTTT. This sequence encodes CASSGQGIEKLFF.

This clone showed up just once. The rearrangement joins TRBV9 to TRBJ1-4; no firm D call. This CDR3 has 13 amino acids. Germline-derived CDR1 and CDR2 are SGDLS and YYNGEE. Between the trimmed V and J ends, which lost 3 bases and 8 bases, there was a span of 11 bases. CDR3 sequence reads: CASSAGIGEKLFF. CDR3 DNA: TGTGCCAGCAGCGCCGGGATAGGGGAAAAACTGTTTTTT.

The genes are TRBV12-5 and TRBJ1-3; D possibly corresponds to TRBD1 (5 bases). Trimming removed 1 base from V and 0 bases from J, with 13 bases in between. CDR1 and CDR2 (germline): LGHNT, FRNRAP. CDR3 size: 17 residues. In nucleotides, the CDR3 is TGTGCTAGTGGTTTGGAATACAGGACGACCTCTGGAAACACCATATATTTT. It codes for CASGLEYRTTSGNTIYF.

V and J are TRBV19 and TRBJ1-5, with 7 bases matching TRBD1. The CDR3 runs to 15 residues. Germline trimming cut 8 bases from V and 1 base from J; bases unmatched to any gene: 8. CDR1 is LNHDA and CDR2 is SQIVND in the germline V gene (reference sequence). The CDR3 loop reads CASSTRGSSNQPQHF. The CDR3 bases are TGTGCCAGTTCAACCAGGGGGAGCAGCAATCAGCCCCAGCATTTT.

A remark on this clone: Additional DNA sequences in this sample encode the identical CDR3. V and J are TRBV3-1 (or the pseudogene TRBV3-2) and TRBJ1-6, with D possibly matching TRBD1 (5 bases). Per the germline V gene, CDR1 is LGHDT and CDR2 is YNNKEL (reference sequence). This CDR3 spans 13 amino acids. Trimming pared 1 base from V and 10 bases from J, leaving 8 bases between. The CDR3 region has the DNA TGTGCCAGCAGCCAAGGGACAAGGTCACCCCTCCACTTT. Protein: CASSQGTRSPLHF.

The V gene is TRBV2, the J gene TRBJ1-2, with a weak D call TRBD1 (6 bases). This CDR3 region has 15 residues. The germline V gene encodes CDR1 SNHLY and CDR2 FYNNEI. Deletions cut 2 bases from V and 0 bases from J, with 10 bases between. CDR3 residues: CASSELTGTNYGYTF. The CDR3 DNA reads as TGTGCCAGCAGTGAATTGACAGGAACTAACTATGGCTACACCTTC. Full variable domain (missing parts from reference TRBV2 and TRBJ1-2): EPEVTQTPSHQVTQMGQEVILRCVPISNHLYFYWYRQILGQKVEFLVSFYNNEISEKSEIFDDQFSVERPDGSNFTLKIRSTKLEDSAMYFCASSELTGTNYGYTFGSGTRLTVV.

V is TRBV7-3 and J is TRBJ1-6, with D maybe TRBD1 (6 bases). CDR1 and CDR2 (germline): SGHTA, FQGTGA. The CDR3 extends over 16 amino acids. Trimming removed 1 base at V and 10 bases at J, with 17 bases between. The CDR3 reads CASSLSGRGAGSPLHF. DNA for the CDR3: TGTGCCAGCAGCTTAAGCGGGCGGGGGGCAGGATCACCCCTCCACTTT. Using reference TRBV7-3 and TRBJ1-6 for the parts outside the CDR3, the full variable domain is GAGVSQTPSNKVTEKGKYVELRCDPISGHTALYWYRQSLGQGPEFLIYFQGTGAADDSGLPNDRFFAVRPEGSVSTLKIQRTERGDSAVYLCASSLSGRGAGSPLHFGNGTRLTVT.

The chain employs TRBV4-2 and TRBJ1-1; D gene unclear. This CDR3 comprises 14 residues. The ends were cut back, 0 bases at V and 4 bases at J, with 9 bases in the middle. Germline V gene data show CDR1 as LGHNA and CDR2 as YNFKEQ. In DNA form, the CDR3 reads TGTGCCAGCAGCCAAGATCGAGGCCTCACTGAAGCTTTCTTT. This sequence encodes CASSQDRGLTEAFF.

The V call is TRBV7-9, the J call TRBJ2-1, with 7 bases lining up with TRBD1. This CDR3 spans 14 amino acids. The V gene end was trimmed by 7 bases and the J gene end by 7 bases; junction bases not matched to a gene: 10. Germline lookup yields CDR1 SEHNR and CDR2 FQNEAQ (reference sequence). CDR3 DNA: TGTGCCAGCACCTATAGGGGACAGTTAAATGAGCAGTTCTTC. Encoded protein: CASTYRGQLNEQFF.

This clone was seen just once. The gene calls are TRBV7-9 and TRBJ2-7, with D tentatively TRBD2 (5 bases). With 4 bases removed from V and 6 bases from J, the gap between germline ends came to 10 bases. The CDR3 length is 12 residues. Germline loops: CDR1 SEHNR, CDR2 FQNEAQ (reference sequence). CDR3 DNA sequence: TGTGCCAGCAGCTGGACTGACGGCGAGCAGTACTTC. Encoded protein: CASSWTDGEQYF. The variable domain in full, completed from reference TRBV7-9 and TRBJ2-7, reads DTGVSQNPRHKITKRGQNVTFRCDPISEHNRLYWYRQTLGQGPEFLTYFQNEAQLEKSRLLSDRFSAERPKGSFSTLEIQRTEQGDSAMYLCASSWTDGEQYFGPGTRLTVT.

This clone was observed a few times. This chain uses TRBV29-1 with TRBJ2-1; 10 bases are a match to TRBD1. This CDR3 contains 14 residues. J lost 6 bases, V lost 4 bases, and 6 bases had no gene match. Germline-derived CDR1 and CDR2 are SQVTM and ANQGSEA. The CDR3 loop is CSVAGDRGGNEQFF. The CDR3 nucleotides read TGCAGCGTTGCAGGGGACAGGGGTGGCAATGAGCAGTTCTTC.

The gene calls are TRBV15 and TRBJ1-5; no reliable D call. The CDR3 loop spans 13 amino acids. V was trimmed by 1 base and J by 13 bases, leaving 14 bases between them. Germline assignment: CDR1 LNHNV and CDR2 YYDKDF (reference sequence). This CDR3 reads CATSRGSNQVQHF. DNA for the CDR3: TGTGCCACCAGCAGAGGATCCAACCAGGTTCAGCATTTT.

This sequence joins TRBV5-8 and TRBJ2-5; 8 nucleotides agree with TRBD1. The CDR3 length is 15 residues. Germline CDR1 reads SGHTS; CDR2 reads YDEGEE. After removal of 1 base from V and 3 bases from J, the junction contained 5 bases not matched to a gene. The CDR3 bases are TGTGCCAGCAGCTTGCCAGGGGGCTCCAAAGAGACCCAGTACTTC. Its translation: CASSLPGGSKETQYF.

The J gene is TRBJ2-7, the V gene TRBV12-3 or TRBV12-4; possible D gene TRBD2, 6 bases. This CDR3 has 13 amino acids. Trimming left V 5 bases short and J 3 bases short, with 11 bases between. The CDR3 region is CASSPGLRYEQYF. DNA for the CDR3: TGTGCCAGCAGTCCGGGACTCCGCTACGAGCAGTACTTC.

This chain uses TRBV28 with TRBJ1-4; 8 positions agree with TRBD1. The CDR3 is made up of 14 amino acids. CDR1 MDHEN and CDR2 SYDVKM come from the germline V gene. Trimming cost V 5 bases and J 8 bases; bases outside gene matches: 7. The CDR3: CASSSGQGVEKLFF. CDR3 DNA sequence: TGTGCCAGCAGTAGTGGACAGGGTGTAGAAAAACTGTTTTTT.

The rearrangement joins TRBV14 to TRBJ2-7; no clear D gene. The length of the CDR3 is 15 residues. V was cut by 5 bases and J by 3 bases, with 17 bases left in between. Germline V gene lookup returns CDR1 SGHDN and CDR2 FVKESK. In DNA, the CDR3 is TGTGCCAGCAGCGTGTACCTTGCAGGCAACTACGAGCAGTACTTC. Amino acid sequence: CASSVYLAGNYEQYF.

The chain employs TRBV7-8 and TRBJ2-1, with D possibly matching TRBD2 (5 bases). The CDR3 loop spans 16 amino acids. CDR1 and CDR2 from the germline V gene are SGHVS and FQNEAQ. Trimming pared 2 bases from V and 7 bases from J, leaving 18 bases between. DNA for the CDR3: TGTGCCAGCAGCTTACGCGAACTAGAAGCGGTTAATGAGCAGTTCTTC. Amino acids: CASSLRELEAVNEQFF.